The clone carrying this TCR beta chain was found a few times. This specimen comes from a study of response to subunit inactivated influenza vaccine. TCRdb re-called the RT-PCR reads with MiXCR, one entry per CDR3 protein. The data show 500,000 to 700,000 distinct CDR3 sequences, 20% to 25% seen once. CDR1 is SGHTA, CDR2 FQGNSA, per germline. V lost 2 bases to trimming and J lost 4 bases, with 11 bases between them. The CDR3 length is 14 residues. The same sample was also used in a study of T cells expressing NK-cell markers. As that report states: UMI-tagged 5'RACE template switching yielded the TCR beta cDNA.

The TCR sequence derives from a man aged 50 or older who received an inactivated influenza vaccine. The sequenced sample was CD4+ T cells sorted from PBMCs, obtained roughly 12 days after vaccination. The J gene is TRBJ2-5, the V gene TRBV7-2; D is undetermined. The CDR3 DNA follows: TGTGCCAGCAGCTTATCTGGGGTTCGAGAGACCCAGTACTTC. Encoded protein: CASSLSGVRETQYF.